The 28 T cell receptor beta chains below come from one sample, sequenced in a study of STAT5B mutations in CD4+ large granular lymphocyte leukemia (dated by TCRdb to 2021 to 2024). The method was the immunoSEQ multiplex PCR assay. TCRdb limited this immuneACCESS table to in-frame rearrangements with V and J called. A share of clones is missing; checked studies link under half to unresolved V genes, and the rest is unexplained. This sample has some 45,000 clones in its table, and 86% of those were observed once. About 3% of the sample comes from the top ten. The sequencing input was CD4+ T cells from blood buffy coats. The receptors come from a human donor in good health.

This sequence joins TRBV2 and TRBJ1-1, with D perhaps TRBD1 (5 bases). The CDR3 extends over 14 amino acids. Trimming removed 4 bases from V and 2 bases from J, with 11 bases in between. In germline, CDR1 is SNHLY, CDR2 FYNNEI. DNA of the CDR3: TGTGCCAGCAGTGCTGAGGGGTCAAACACTGAAGCTTTCTTT. Translating gives CASSAEGSNTEAFF.

A remark on this clone: Additional DNA sequences in this sample encode the identical CDR3. This sequence joins TRBV29-1 and TRBJ1-1, with unresolved D. Germline V gene data show CDR1 as SQVTM and CDR2 as ANQGSEA. This CDR3 is 12 amino acids long. V lost 8 bases to trimming and J lost 0 bases, with 10 bases between them. The CDR3 DNA sequence: TGCAGCTGCGCTACAGTGAACACTGAAGCTTTCTTT. Its translation is CSCATVNTEAFF.

The V call is TRBV28, the J call TRBJ2-1; possible D gene TRBD1, 5 bases. V lost 8 bases and J lost 4, with 9 bases in between. Germline lookup yields CDR1 MDHEN and CDR2 SYDVKM. There are 12 residues in the CDR3. The CDR3 nucleotides are TGTGCCAGCCGGACACCTTACAATGAGCAGTTCTTC. Protein product: CASRTPYNEQFF. The full variable domain, in which reference TRBV28 and TRBJ2-1 provide the parts outside the CDR3, is DVKVTQSSRYLVKRTGEKVFLECVQDMDHENMFWYRQDPGLGLRLIYFSYDVKMKEKGDIPEGYSVSREKKERFSLILESASTNQTSMYLCASRTPYNEQFFGPGTRLTVL.

The rearrangement links TRBV10-3 to TRBJ1-2, with D unclear. Trimming cost V 0 bases and J 2 bases, with 1 base left between them. The germline CDR1 and CDR2 sequences are ENHRY and SYGVKD. The length of the CDR3 is 12 residues. In nucleotides, the CDR3 is TGTGCCATCAGTGAGTCCAACTATGGCTACACCTTC. The encoded protein is CAISESNYGYTF.

The rearrangement uses TRBV9 and TRBJ2-1; 7 nucleotides match TRBD2. This CDR3 spans 14 amino acids. The germline CDR1 and CDR2 sequences are SGDLS and YYNGEE. Trimming took 3 bases from V and 3 from J; bases not matched to a gene: 3. The CDR3 here is CASSESGVYNEQFF. Written as DNA, the CDR3 is TGTGCCAGCAGCGAGAGCGGGGTCTACAATGAGCAGTTCTTC.

The chain links TRBV7-9 to TRBJ2-7, with a weak D call TRBD2 (6 bases). The germline V and J ends were trimmed by 5 bases and 3 bases, with 14 bases remaining between them. The CDR3 contains 14 residues. Germline V gene sequence: CDR1 SEHNR, CDR2 FQNEAQ (reference sequence). CDR3 amino acids: CASSTGTPNYEQYF. As DNA, the CDR3 is TGTGCCAGCAGCACCGGGACTCCGAACTACGAGCAGTACTTC. The whole variable domain, filled in from reference TRBV7-9 and TRBJ2-7, reads DTGVSQNPRHKITKRGQNVTFRCDPISEHNRLYWYRQTLGQGPEFLTYFQNEAQLEKSRLLSDRFSAERPKGSFSTLEIQRTEQGDSAMYLCASSTGTPNYEQYFGPGTRLTVT.

The chain couples TRBV30 to TRBJ1-1; D possibly corresponds to TRBD1 (5 bases). The V and J ends lost 5 bases and 1 base respectively, with 20 bases between them. The V gene's germline CDR1 is GTSNPN and CDR2 SVGIG (reference sequence). The CDR3 has 16 residues. The chain's CDR3 is CAWGEGTGLWNTEAFF. The CDR3 DNA is TGTGCCTGGGGGGAGGGGACGGGCCTTTGGAACACTGAAGCTTTCTTT.

This clone was counted between two and nine times. The V call is TRBV7-9, the J call TRBJ2-5; the D call may be TRBD1 or TRBD2 (6 bases each). CDR1 SEHNR and CDR2 FQNEAQ come from the germline V gene (reference sequence). V was pared by 4 bases and J by 4 bases, with 10 bases between. This CDR3 has 13 residues. This CDR3 is CASSSRGPETQYF. CDR3 DNA sequence: TGTGCCAGCAGCTCCCGGGGGCCAGAGACCCAGTACTTC.

The chain carries TRBV18 and TRBJ2-7; unclear D gene. Germline V lookup: CDR1 KGHSH, CDR2 LQKENI. The CDR3 has 14 amino acids. V lost 9 bases and J 0 bases, leaving 15 bases between the germline ends. The CDR3 DNA follows: TGTGCCAGTAAACCGGTACCGAGCTCCTACGAGCAGTACTTC. It translates to CASKPVPSSYEQYF.

Only one count was recorded for this clone. The gene calls are TRBV14 and TRBJ2-1; TRBD2 aligns across 11 bases. The germline CDR1 and CDR2 sequences are SGHDN and FVKESK. The CDR3 spans 13 residues. V lost 9 bases and J lost 3; bases outside the gene matches: 1. The CDR3 is CASTSGSYNEQFF. DNA for the CDR3: TGTGCCAGTACTAGCGGGAGCTACAATGAGCAGTTCTTC.

V usage is TRBV7-2 and J usage is TRBJ1-1; a weak D match, TRBD1 (5 bases). The germline V and J ends were trimmed by 2 bases and 1 base, with 5 bases remaining between them. Germline V gives CDR1 SGHTA, CDR2 FQGNSA. The CDR3 is 13 residues long. The CDR3 nucleotides are TGTGCCAGCAGCTTAACAGGGAACACTGAAGCTTTCTTT. Its protein product is CASSLTGNTEAFF.

The V and J genes are TRBV7-2 and TRBJ1-1; TRBD1 is a possible D gene (5 bases). The CDR3 length is 13 residues. The V gene lost 6 bases and the J gene lost 4 bases, with 12 bases spanning the gap. Germline CDR1 is SGHTA and CDR2 is FQGNSA. The CDR3 DNA is TGTGCCAGCAGTTGGGGGGGGAGCACTGAAGCTTTCTTT. Its protein is CASSWGGSTEAFF. Complete variable domain (other parts from reference TRBV7-2 and TRBJ1-1): GAGVSQSPSNKVTEKGKDVELRCDPISGHTALYWYRQSLGQGLEFLIYFQGNSAPDKSGLPSDRFSAERTGGSVSTLTIQRTQQEDSAVYLCASSWGGSTEAFFGQGTRLTVV.

The chain carries TRBV7-8 and TRBJ1-4, with D possibly being TRBD1 (5 bases). The CDR3 length is 14 residues. V shed 5 bases and J shed 4 bases, with 11 bases lying between them. The germline V gene has CDR1 SGHVS and CDR2 FQNEAQ. The CDR3 is CASSPGQGNEKLFF. CDR3 nucleotides: TGTGCCAGCAGCCCGGGTCAGGGTAATGAAAAACTGTTTTTT. Supplemented by reference TRBV7-8 and TRBJ1-4, the full variable domain reads GAGVSQSPRYKVAKRGQDVALRCDPISGHVSLFWYQQALGQGPEFLTYFQNEAQLDKSGLPSDRFFAERPEGSVSTLKIQRTQQEDSAVYLCASSPGQGNEKLFFGSGTQLSVL.

A few counts support this clone. The chain has TRBV7-3 and TRBJ1-1; D is perhaps TRBD1 (5 bases). CDR3 length: 15 amino acids. Trimming took off 2 bases at V and 1 base at J, with 11 bases between the two ends. Germline-derived CDR1 and CDR2 are SGHTA and FQGTGA. The CDR3 DNA reads TGTGCCAGCAGCTTAGTTCCAGGGCGGAACACTGAAGCTTTCTTT. It codes for CASSLVPGRNTEAFF.

The chain employs TRBV10-2 and TRBJ1-2; D is unresolved. The germline CDR1 and CDR2 sequences are WSHSY and SAAADI. With 2 bases removed from V and 1 base from J, the gap between germline ends came to 8 bases. The CDR3 contains 14 residues. The CDR3 spells CASSEGVVNYGYTF. The CDR3 region has the DNA TGCGCCAGCAGTGAGGGGGTAGTTAACTATGGCTACACCTTC.

The chain employs TRBV27 and TRBJ1-1, with a weak D call TRBD1 (5 bases). The CDR3 runs 13 residues. The germline V gene encodes CDR1 MNHEY and CDR2 SMNVEV (reference sequence). Trimming cost V 5 bases and J 0 bases, with 7 bases left between them. CDR3 DNA: TGTGCCAGCAGTAAGACAGTGAACACTGAAGCTTTCTTT. Translation gives CASSKTVNTEAFF.

This clone was picked up a small number of times. V is TRBV7-9 and J is TRBJ1-2; the D gene is possibly TRBD1 (5 bases). V lost 5 bases and J lost 4, with 11 bases in between. This CDR3 is 13 amino acids long. Per germline, CDR1 SEHNR and CDR2 FQNEAQ (reference sequence). CDR3 in DNA: TGTGCCAGCAGCCCCGGACAAGTCTATGGCTACACCTTC. Translation: CASSPGQVYGYTF.

V is TRBV5-1 and J is TRBJ2-1; D is ambiguous. The CDR3 spans 15 residues. V was clipped by 5 bases and J by 2 bases, with 14 bases between them. Germline V gene sequence: CDR1 SGHRS, CDR2 YFSETQ. The CDR3, as DNA: TGCGCCAGCAGACAAAGGGTGGATACCTACAATGAGCAGTTCTTC. It yields the protein CASRQRVDTYNEQFF.

V gene TRBV6-6 combines with J gene TRBJ2-1; TRBD2 matches 10 bases. J lost 10 bases, V lost 0 bases, and 9 bases had no gene match. CDR1 and CDR2 from the germline V gene are MNHNY and SVGAGI (reference sequence). The CDR3 totals 16 residues. The CDR3 here is CASSYSKSLAGDEQFF. CDR3 DNA: TGTGCCAGCAGTTACTCGAAGTCGCTAGCGGGAGACGAGCAGTTCTTC.

The gene calls are TRBV10-2 and TRBJ1-3; D unresolved. Trimming took off 9 bases at V and 1 base at J, with 19 bases between the two ends. From germline, CDR1 is WSHSY and CDR2 SAAADI. The CDR3 extends over 16 amino acids. This CDR3 reads CASSEFSTGSGNTIYF. CDR3 coding DNA: TGCGCCAGTTCGGAGTTCTCGACCGGTTCTGGAAACACCATATATTTT.

V is TRBV29-1 and J is TRBJ2-5, with D uncertain. The CDR3 is 12 amino acids. Deletions cut 3 bases from V and 4 bases from J, with 9 bases between. Germline loops: CDR1 SQVTM, CDR2 ANQGSEA. CDR3: CSVESTGETQYF. Here the CDR3 DNA reads TGCAGCGTTGAGTCGACGGGAGAGACCCAGTACTTC.

V gene TRBV19 combines with J gene TRBJ2-2; 7 bases fit TRBD1. This CDR3 has 13 residues. V was clipped by 4 bases and J by 6 bases; unmatched bases: 2. CDR1 and CDR2 from the germline V gene are LNHDA and SQIVND (reference sequence). The CDR3 region is CASSKGQAGELFF. CDR3 DNA sequence: TGTGCCAGTAGTAAAGGACAGGCCGGGGAGCTGTTTTTT.

This chain links TRBV5-8 with TRBJ2-3, with 16 bases that match TRBD2. V lost 4 bases and J lost 3; bases outside the gene matches: 2. CDR1 SGHTS and CDR2 YDEGEE come from the germline V gene. The CDR3 has 16 amino acids. The CDR3 reads CASSLGLAGGTDTQYF. CDR3 nucleotides: TGTGCCAGCAGCCTGGGACTAGCGGGAGGGACAGATACGCAGTATTTT.

This clone was recorded a few times. V and J are TRBV30 and TRBJ1-5; 7 nucleotides align to TRBD1. Germline trimming cut 2 bases from V and 4 bases from J; bases unmatched to any gene: 8. The CDR3 runs to 15 residues. From germline, CDR1 is GTSNPN and CDR2 SVGIG (reference sequence). This CDR3 reads CAWSPPGQINQPQHF. The CDR3 DNA follows: TGTGCCTGGAGTCCTCCGGGACAGATAAATCAGCCCCAGCATTTT.

The chain carries TRBV5-1 and TRBJ2-7, with 7 bases that match TRBD1. V lost 10 bases, J lost 3 bases, and 4 bases stayed unmatched. This CDR3 is built from 11 residues. Germline CDR1 SGHRS, CDR2 YFSETQ. The CDR3 region has the DNA TGCGCCTCACAGGGGAACTACGAGCAGTACTTC. It codes for CASQGNYEQYF.

The chain has TRBV11-1 and TRBJ2-5, with D maybe TRBD2 (5 bases). Germline CDR1 reads SGHAT; CDR2 reads FQDESV (reference sequence). V lost 2 bases, J lost 5 bases, and 9 bases lay in between. CDR3 length: 13 amino acids. CDR3 DNA sequence: TGTGCCAGCAGCTTAACCCGGAGGGAGACCCAGTACTTC. Translated: CASSLTRRETQYF.

The chain's CDR3 is CASSLGGQRHEGYTF. The CDR3 bases are TGTGCCAGCAGCTTAGGGGGACAGCGGCATGAGGGCTACACCTTC. V is TRBV7-2 and J is TRBJ1-2; 7 bases agree with TRBD1. The germline gives CDR1 SGHTA, CDR2 FQGNSA. The CDR3 sequence is 15 residues long. V shed 1 base, J shed 8 bases, and the junction held 10 bases outside the gene matches. The entire variable domain, with the rest obtained from reference TRBV7-2 and TRBJ1-2, is as follows: GAGVSQSPSNKVTEKGKDVELRCDPISGHTALYWYRQSLGQGLEFLIYFQGNSAPDKSGLPSDRFSAERTGGSVSTLTIQRTQQEDSAVYLCASSLGGQRHEGYTFGSGTRLTVV.

The chain carries TRBV7-2 and TRBJ2-1; weak D call: TRBD1 (5 bases). This CDR3 is 13 amino acids long. V gave up 5 bases and J gave up 5 bases, with 10 bases separating them. Germline CDR1 is SGHTA and CDR2 is FQGNSA. DNA of the CDR3: TGTGCCAGCAGCAAAGGGGCCAACAATGAGCAGTTCTTC. Protein product: CASSKGANNEQFF.